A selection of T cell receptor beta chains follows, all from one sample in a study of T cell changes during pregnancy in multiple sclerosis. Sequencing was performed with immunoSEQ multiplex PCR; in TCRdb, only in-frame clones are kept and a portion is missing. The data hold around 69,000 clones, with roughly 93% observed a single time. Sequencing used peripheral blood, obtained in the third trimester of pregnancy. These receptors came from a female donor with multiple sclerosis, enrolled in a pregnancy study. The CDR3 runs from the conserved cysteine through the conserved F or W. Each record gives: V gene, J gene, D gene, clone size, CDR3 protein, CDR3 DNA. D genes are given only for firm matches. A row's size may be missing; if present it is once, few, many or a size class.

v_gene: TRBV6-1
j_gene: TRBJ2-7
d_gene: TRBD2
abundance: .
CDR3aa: CASSEWGWASGSVYEQYF
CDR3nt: TGTGCCAGCAGTGAATGGGGATGGGCTAGCGGTTCTGTCTACGAGCAGTACTTC

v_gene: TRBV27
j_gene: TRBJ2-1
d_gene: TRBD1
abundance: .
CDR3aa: CASSSGPGTGSDEQFF
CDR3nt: TGTGCCAGCAGTTCCGGTCCCGGGACAGGTTCCGATGAGCAGTTCTTC

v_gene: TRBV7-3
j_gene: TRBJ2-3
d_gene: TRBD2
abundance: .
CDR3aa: CASSLGGLAGGTDTQYF
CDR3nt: TGTGCCAGCAGCTTAGGCGGACTAGCGGGGGGCACAGATACGCAGTATTTT

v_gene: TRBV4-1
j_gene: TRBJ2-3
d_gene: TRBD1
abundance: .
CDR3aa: CASRDRGYGTDTQYF
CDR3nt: TGCGCCAGCAGGGACAGGGGATACGGCACAGATACGCAGTATTTT

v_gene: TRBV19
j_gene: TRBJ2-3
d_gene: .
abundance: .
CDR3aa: CASSGGGAAADTQYF
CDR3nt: TGTGCCAGTAGCGGAGGGGGGGCCGCGGCAGATACGCAGTATTTT

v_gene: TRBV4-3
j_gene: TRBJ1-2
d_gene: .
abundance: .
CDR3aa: CASSQPPPGVGSYTF
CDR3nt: TGCGCCAGCAGCCAACCGCCACCCGGGGTCGGAAGCTACACCTTC

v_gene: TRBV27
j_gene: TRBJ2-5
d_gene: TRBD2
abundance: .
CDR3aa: CASSYLAGGLETQYF
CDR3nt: TGTGCCAGCAGTTACCTAGCGGGGGGGCTGGAGACCCAGTACTTC

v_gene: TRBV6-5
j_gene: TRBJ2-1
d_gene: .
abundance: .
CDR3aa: CASSYLEGSEQFF
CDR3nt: TGTGCCAGCAGTTACCTGGAGGGGAGTGAGCAGTTCTTC

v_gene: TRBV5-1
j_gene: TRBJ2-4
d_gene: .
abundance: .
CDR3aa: CASSLGWVDSRRAKNIQYF
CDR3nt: TGCGCCAGCAGCTTGGGTTGGGTGGACAGCCGGAGAGCCAAAAACATTCAGTACTTC

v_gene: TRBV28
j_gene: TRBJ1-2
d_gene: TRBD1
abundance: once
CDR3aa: CASREPDRGPYGYTF
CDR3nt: TGTGCCAGCAGAGAACCCGACAGGGGCCCCTATGGCTACACCTTC

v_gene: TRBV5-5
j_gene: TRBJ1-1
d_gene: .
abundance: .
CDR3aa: CASSPGLGAGTEAFF
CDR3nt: TGTGCCAGCAGCCCGGGGTTGGGGGCTGGTACTGAAGCTTTCTTT

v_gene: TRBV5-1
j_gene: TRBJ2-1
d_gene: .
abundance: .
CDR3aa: CASSLARGSSEQFF
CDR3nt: TGCGCCAGCAGCTTGGCGAGGGGGTCGAGTGAGCAGTTCTTC

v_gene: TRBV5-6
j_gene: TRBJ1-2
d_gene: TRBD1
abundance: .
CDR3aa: CASSLVGQAFNYGYTF
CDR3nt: TGTGCCAGCAGCTTGGTCGGACAGGCCTTTAACTATGGCTACACCTTC

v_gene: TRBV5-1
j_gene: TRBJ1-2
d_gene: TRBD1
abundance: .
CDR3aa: CASSNLQGRNSGYTF
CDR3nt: TGCGCCAGCAGCAACCTACAGGGGAGAAACTCTGGCTACACCTTC

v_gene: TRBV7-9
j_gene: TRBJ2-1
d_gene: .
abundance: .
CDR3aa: CASSYEPPGTYYNEQFF
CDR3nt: TGTGCCAGCAGCTATGAGCCGCCGGGAACGTATTACAATGAGCAGTTCTTC

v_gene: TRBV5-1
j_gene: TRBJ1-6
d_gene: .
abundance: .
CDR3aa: CASSLGPGGNSPLHF
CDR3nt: TGCGCCAGCAGCTTGGGCCCGGGGGGGAATTCACCCCTCCACTTT

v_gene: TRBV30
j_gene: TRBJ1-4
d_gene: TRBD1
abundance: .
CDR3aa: CAWAQGTGNEKLFF
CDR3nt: TGTGCCTGGGCCCAAGGGACAGGGAACGAAAAACTGTTTTTT

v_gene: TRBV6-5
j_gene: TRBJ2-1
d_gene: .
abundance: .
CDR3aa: CASSYGSGGGDEQFF
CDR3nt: TGTGCCAGCAGTTATGGGTCGGGGGGCGGTGATGAGCAGTTCTTC

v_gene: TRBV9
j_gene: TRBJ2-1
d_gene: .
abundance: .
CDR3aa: CASSARGSYNEQFF
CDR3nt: TGTGCCAGCAGCGCGCGGGGTTCCTACAATGAGCAGTTCTTC

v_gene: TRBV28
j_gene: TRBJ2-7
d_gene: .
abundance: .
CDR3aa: CASSPTYEQYF
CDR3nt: TGTGCCAGCAGCCCAACCTACGAGCAGTACTTC

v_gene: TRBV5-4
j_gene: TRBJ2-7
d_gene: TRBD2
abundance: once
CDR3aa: CASSPRGGSQYEQYF
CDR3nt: TGTGCCAGCAGCCCGCGCGGGGGAAGTCAGTACGAGCAGTACTTC

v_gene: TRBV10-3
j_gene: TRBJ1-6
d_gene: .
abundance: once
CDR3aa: CAISANRGSNSPLHF
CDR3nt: TGTGCCATCAGTGCCAATCGAGGGTCCAATTCACCCCTCCACTTT

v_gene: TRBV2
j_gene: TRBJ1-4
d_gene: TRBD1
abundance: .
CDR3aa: CASSRQGRNEKLFF
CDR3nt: TGTGCCAGCAGTAGACAGGGAAGGAATGAAAAACTGTTTTTT

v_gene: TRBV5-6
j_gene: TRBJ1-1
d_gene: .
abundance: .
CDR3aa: CASSPERTLGAFF
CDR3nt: TGTGCCAGCAGCCCGGAACGTACGCTAGGAGCTTTCTTT

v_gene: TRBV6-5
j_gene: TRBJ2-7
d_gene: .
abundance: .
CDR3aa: CASSYQVTSYEQYF
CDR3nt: TGTGCCAGCAGTTACCAGGTAACCTCCTACGAGCAGTACTTC

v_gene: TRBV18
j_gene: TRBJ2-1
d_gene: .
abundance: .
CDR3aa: CASSPGSPRVEQFF
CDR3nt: TGTGCCAGCTCACCCGGGTCCCCCCGGGTTGAGCAGTTCTTC

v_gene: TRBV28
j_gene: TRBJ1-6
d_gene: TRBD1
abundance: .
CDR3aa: CASSLGTGERSPLHF
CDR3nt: TGTGCCAGCAGTCTCGGGACAGGGGAACGTTCACCCCTCCACTTT

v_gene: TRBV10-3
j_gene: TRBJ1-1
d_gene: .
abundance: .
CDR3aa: CAISGGGIDTMGGAFF
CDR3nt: TGTGCCATCAGTGGCGGAGGGATCGACACTATGGGGGGAGCTTTCTTT

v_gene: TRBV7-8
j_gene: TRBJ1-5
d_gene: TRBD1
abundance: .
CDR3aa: CASSLYRGKNQPQHF
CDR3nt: TGTGCCAGCAGCTTATACAGGGGCAAAAATCAGCCCCAGCATTTT

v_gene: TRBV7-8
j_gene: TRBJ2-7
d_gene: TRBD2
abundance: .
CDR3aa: CASSPGTSGASYEQYF
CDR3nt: TGTGCCAGCAGCCCTGGGACTAGCGGGGCCTCCTACGAGCAGTACTTC

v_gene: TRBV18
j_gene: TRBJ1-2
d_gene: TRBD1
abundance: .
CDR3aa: CASSPPDRGVGYGYTF
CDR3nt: TGTGCCAGCTCACCACCGGACAGGGGAGTCGGGTATGGCTACACCTTC

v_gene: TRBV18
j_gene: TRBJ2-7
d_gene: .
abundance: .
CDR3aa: CASSLLPYEQYF
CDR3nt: TGTGCCAGCTCACTACTCCCCTACGAGCAGTACTTC

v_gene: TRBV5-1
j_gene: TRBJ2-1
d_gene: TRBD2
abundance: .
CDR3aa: CASSPGVAGTYYNEQFF
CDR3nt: TGCGCCAGCAGCCCCGGGGTAGCGGGGACGTATTACAATGAGCAGTTCTTC

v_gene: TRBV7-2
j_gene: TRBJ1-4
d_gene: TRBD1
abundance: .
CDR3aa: CASSFVRGKLFF
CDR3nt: TGTGCCAGCAGCTTCGTCAGGGGGAAACTGTTTTTT

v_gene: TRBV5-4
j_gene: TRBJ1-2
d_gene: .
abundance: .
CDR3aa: CASSFTRVYGYTF
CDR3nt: TGTGCCAGCAGCTTCACACGGGTGTATGGCTACACCTTC

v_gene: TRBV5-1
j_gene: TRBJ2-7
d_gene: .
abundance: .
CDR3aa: CASSLGTENYEQYF
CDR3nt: TGCGCCAGCAGCTTGGGGACAGAGAACTACGAGCAGTACTTC

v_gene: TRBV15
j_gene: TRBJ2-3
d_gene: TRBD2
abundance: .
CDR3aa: CATSRGSGGPTDTQYF
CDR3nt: TGTGCCACCAGCAGAGGTAGCGGGGGGCCGACAGATACGCAGTATTTT

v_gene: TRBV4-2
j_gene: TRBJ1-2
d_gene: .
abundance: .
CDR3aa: CASSQDGRGAYGYTF
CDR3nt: TGTGCCAGCAGCCAAGACGGGCGGGGGGCCTATGGCTACACCTTC

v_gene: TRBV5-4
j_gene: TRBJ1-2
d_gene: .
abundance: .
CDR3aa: CASSSSWARYGYTF
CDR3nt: TGTGCCAGCAGCTCGAGCTGGGCCCGGTATGGCTACACCTTC

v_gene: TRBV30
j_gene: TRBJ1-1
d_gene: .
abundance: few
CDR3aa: CAWSVTGIKTEAFF
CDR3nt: TGTGCCTGGAGTGTAACAGGTATCAAGACTGAAGCTTTCTTT

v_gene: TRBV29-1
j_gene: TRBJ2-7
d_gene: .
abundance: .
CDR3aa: CSVYGIYEQYF
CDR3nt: TGCAGCGTTTACGGTATCTACGAGCAGTACTTC

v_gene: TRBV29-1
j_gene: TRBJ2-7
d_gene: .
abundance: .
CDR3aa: CSVGTGSYEQYF
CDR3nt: TGCAGCGTTGGTACAGGGAGCTACGAGCAGTACTTC

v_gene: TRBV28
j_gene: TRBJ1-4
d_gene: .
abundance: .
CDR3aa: CASSTPGGANEKLFF
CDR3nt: TGTGCCAGCAGTACCCCAGGAGGAGCTAATGAAAAACTGTTTTTT

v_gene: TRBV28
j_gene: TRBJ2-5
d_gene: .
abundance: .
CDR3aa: CASSDRSLKQGIKTQYF
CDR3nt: TGTGCCAGCAGTGACCGATCCCTTAAACAGGGTATAAAGACCCAGTACTTC

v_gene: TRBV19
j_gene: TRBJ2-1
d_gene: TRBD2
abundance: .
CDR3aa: CASSISGGADNEQFF
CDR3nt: TGTGCCAGTAGTATAAGCGGGGGGGCCGACAATGAGCAGTTCTTC

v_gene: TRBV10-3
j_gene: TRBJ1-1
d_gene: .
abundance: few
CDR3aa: CATWTIGSTEAFF
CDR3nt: TGTGCCACCTGGACTATCGGGAGCACTGAAGCTTTCTTT

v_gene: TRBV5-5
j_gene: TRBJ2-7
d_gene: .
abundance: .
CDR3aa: CASSLGGRAYEQYF
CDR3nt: TGTGCCAGCAGCTTGGGGGGGCGGGCCTACGAGCAGTACTTC

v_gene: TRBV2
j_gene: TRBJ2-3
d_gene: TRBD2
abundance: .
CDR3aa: CADNSGGHTDTQYF
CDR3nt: TGTGCCGATAATAGCGGGGGGCACACAGATACGCAGTATTTT

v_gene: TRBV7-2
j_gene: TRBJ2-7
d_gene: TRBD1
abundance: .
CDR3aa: CASSRQDRGTTYEQYF
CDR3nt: TGTGCCAGCAGCCGCCAGGACAGGGGCACAACCTACGAGCAGTACTTC

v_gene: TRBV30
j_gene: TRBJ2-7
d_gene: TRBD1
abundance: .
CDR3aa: CAWSGRGLSVNEQYF
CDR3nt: TGTGCCTGGAGTGGCAGGGGGCTCTCAGTAAACGAGCAGTACTTC

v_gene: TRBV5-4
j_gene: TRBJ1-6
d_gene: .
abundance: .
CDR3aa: CASSLDGGTRTSPLHF
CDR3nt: TGTGCCAGCAGCTTGGATGGGGGGACCAGAACTTCACCCCTCCACTTT

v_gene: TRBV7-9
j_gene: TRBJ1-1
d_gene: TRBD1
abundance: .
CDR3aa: CASSPRDRGRDTEAFF
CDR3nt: TGTGCCAGCAGCCCGAGGGACAGGGGGCGGGATACTGAAGCTTTCTTT

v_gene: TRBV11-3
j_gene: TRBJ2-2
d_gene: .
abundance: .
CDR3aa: CASSTRSRGRDTGELFF
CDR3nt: TGTGCCAGCAGCACCCGATCAAGGGGCAGAGACACCGGGGAGCTGTTTTTT

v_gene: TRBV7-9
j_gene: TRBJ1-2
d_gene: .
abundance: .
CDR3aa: CAVPDGGSGYGYTF
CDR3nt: TGTGCCGTACCCGACGGGGGGTCGGGCTATGGCTACACCTTC